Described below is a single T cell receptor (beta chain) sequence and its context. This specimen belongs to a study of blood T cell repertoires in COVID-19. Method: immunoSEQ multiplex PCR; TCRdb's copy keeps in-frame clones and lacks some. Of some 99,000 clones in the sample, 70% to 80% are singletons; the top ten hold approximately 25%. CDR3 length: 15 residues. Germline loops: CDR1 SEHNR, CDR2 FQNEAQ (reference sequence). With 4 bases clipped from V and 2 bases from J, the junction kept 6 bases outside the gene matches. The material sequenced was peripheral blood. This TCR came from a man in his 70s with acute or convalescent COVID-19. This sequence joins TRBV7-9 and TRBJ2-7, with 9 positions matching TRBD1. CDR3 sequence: CASSSRTGDAYEQYF. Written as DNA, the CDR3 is TGTGCCAGCAGCTCCCGGACAGGGGACGCCTACGAGCAGTACTTC.